This T cell receptor (beta chain) came from a study of cytomegalovirus exposure and HLA in healthy donors. The germline V gene has CDR1 SNHLY and CDR2 FYNNEI. CDR3 length equals 16 residues. V lost 7 bases to trimming and J lost 7 bases, with 23 bases between them. Repertoires were generated with immunoSEQ multiplex PCR, while TCRdb's copy carries only in-frame clones and drops some. The table lists about 120,000 clones, about 88% of them singletons. Material for sequencing was PBMCs. The V and J genes are TRBV2 and TRBJ2-1; D possibly corresponds to TRBD2 (7 bases). The TCR sequence derives from a man aged 18 to 35 in good health and CMV-seropositive. The CDR3 DNA sequence: TGTGCCAGCAATCCTACAAGGGGGGGGGTGGAGAATGAGCAGTTCTTC. Encoded protein: CASNPTRGGVENEQFF.